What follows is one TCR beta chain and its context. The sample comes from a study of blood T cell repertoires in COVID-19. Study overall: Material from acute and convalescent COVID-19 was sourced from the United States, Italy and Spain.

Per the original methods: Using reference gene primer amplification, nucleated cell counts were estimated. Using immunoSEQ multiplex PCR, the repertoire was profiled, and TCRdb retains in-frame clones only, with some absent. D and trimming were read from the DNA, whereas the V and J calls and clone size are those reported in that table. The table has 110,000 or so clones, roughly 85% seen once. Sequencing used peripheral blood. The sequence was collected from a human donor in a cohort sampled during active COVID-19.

The CDR3 DNA is TGTGCCAGCAGGACGGGCGGGTCTTATGGCTACACCTTC. This gives the protein CASRTGGSYGYTF. The chain couples TRBV6-5 to TRBJ1-2; no clear D. CDR1 is MNHEY, CDR2 SVGAGI, per germline. V was shortened by 6 bases and J by 5 bases, with 13 bases between the two germline ends. The CDR3 contains 13 residues.